This T cell receptor beta chain was profiled in a study of T-cell memory formation after mild COVID-19. TCRdb re-called the 5' RACE reads through MiXCR, storing one row per CDR3 protein. The data contain roughly 200,000 distinct CDR3 sequences, 20% to 25% of them singletons. J lost 3 bases, V lost 1 base, and 7 bases had no gene match. Germline CDR1 reads DFQATT; CDR2 reads SNEGSKA (reference sequence). The CDR3 length is 15 residues. This receptor was identified in an adult woman who had mild COVID-19 (a few samples of this study predate the infection). Cell type and time point are not known. The V and J genes are TRBV20-1 and TRBJ2-7, with 9 bases matching TRBD2. The sequencing sample was made of PBMCs or a T cell subset sorted from them (not recorded which). DNA for the CDR3: TGCAGTGCTAGAGGAGGAGGGACTAGCATCTACGAGCAGTACTTC. Translated: CSARGGGTSIYEQYF.